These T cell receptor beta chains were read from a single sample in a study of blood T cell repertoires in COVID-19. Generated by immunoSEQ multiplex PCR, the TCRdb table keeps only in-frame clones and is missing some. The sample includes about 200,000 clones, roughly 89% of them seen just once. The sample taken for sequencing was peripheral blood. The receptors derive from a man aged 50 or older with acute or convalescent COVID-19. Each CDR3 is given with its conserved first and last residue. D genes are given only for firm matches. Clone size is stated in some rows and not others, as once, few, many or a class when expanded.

CDR3: CASRWDRENIQYF
DNA: TGTGCCAGCAGGTGGGACAGGGAAAACATTCAGTACTTC
size: -
V: TRBV2
J: TRBJ2-4
D: TRBD1

CDR3: CASSFGQGVEQFF
DNA: TGTGCCAGCAGCTTCGGACAGGGGGTCGAGCAGTTCTTC
size: -
V: TRBV7-3
J: TRBJ2-1
D: TRBD1

CDR3: CASSITDTSSYNSPLHF
DNA: TGTGCCAGTAGTATCACCGACACGAGCTCCTATAATTCACCCCTCCACTTT
size: -
V: TRBV19
J: TRBJ1-6
D: -

CDR3: CASSLVGRAGGYTF
DNA: TGCGCCAGCAGCTTGGTAGGCAGGGCAGGAGGCTACACCTTC
size: -
V: TRBV5-1
J: TRBJ1-2
D: -

CDR3: CASSSSPPFSSYNEQFF
DNA: TGTGCCAGCAGTTCGTCACCTCCATTCAGCTCCTACAATGAGCAGTTCTTC
size: -
V: TRBV27
J: TRBJ2-1
D: -

CDR3: CASSLLSQETQYF
DNA: TGTGCCAGCAGTTTACTTAGTCAAGAGACCCAGTACTTC
size: -
V: TRBV28
J: TRBJ2-5
D: -

CDR3: CASSRTGSSGANVLTF
DNA: TGCGCCAGCAGCCGGACAGGGAGCTCTGGGGCCAACGTCCTGACTTTC
size: -
V: TRBV4-3
J: TRBJ2-6
D: TRBD1

CDR3: CASSLSGGTYEQYF
DNA: TGTGCCAGCAGCTTATCGGGGGGGACCTACGAGCAGTACTTC
size: -
V: TRBV7-2
J: TRBJ2-7
D: TRBD2

CDR3: CASSLGQGYGYTF
DNA: TGTGCCAGCAGTTTAGGACAGGGCTATGGCTACACCTTC
size: -
V: TRBV12-3/TRBV12-4
J: TRBJ1-2
D: TRBD1

CDR3: CASSLQKQETQYF
DNA: TGTGCCAGTAGTCTGCAGAAACAAGAGACCCAGTACTTC
size: -
V: TRBV19
J: TRBJ2-5
D: -

CDR3: CASSLGGTVQSHF
DNA: TGTGCCAGCAGCTTAGGCGGGACAGTACAGTCCCACTTT
size: -
V: TRBV7-2
J: TRBJ1-6
D: TRBD1

CDR3: CASSPQGQEIYGYTF
DNA: TGTGCCAGCAGCCCTCAAGGACAGGAGATCTATGGCTACACCTTC
size: -
V: TRBV9
J: TRBJ1-2
D: TRBD1

CDR3: CASSSGSGANVLTF
DNA: TGTGCCAGTAGTTCGGGGTCTGGGGCCAACGTCCTGACTTTC
size: -
V: TRBV19
J: TRBJ2-6
D: -

CDR3: CASSLAQGGTGELFF
DNA: TGTGCCAGCAGCTTAGCACAGGGTGGTACCGGGGAGCTGTTTTTT
size: -
V: TRBV7-9
J: TRBJ2-2
D: -

CDR3: CASSLSLNTEAFF
DNA: TGCGCCAGCAGCTTGTCTTTGAACACTGAAGCTTTCTTT
size: -
V: TRBV10-2
J: TRBJ1-1
D: -

CDR3: CASRQGNQPQHF
DNA: TGTGCCAGCAGGCAGGGCAATCAGCCCCAGCATTTT
size: -
V: TRBV25-1
J: TRBJ1-5
D: -

CDR3: CASGLGGDYGYTF
DNA: TGTGCTAGTGGTTTGGGGGGGGACTATGGCTACACCTTC
size: -
V: TRBV12-5
J: TRBJ1-2
D: -

CDR3: CAISRDRSGQPQHF
DNA: TGTGCCATCAGCCGTGACAGGTCTGGTCAGCCCCAGCATTTT
size: -
V: TRBV10-3
J: TRBJ1-5
D: -

CDR3: CASSLGGVGPKGVTQYF
DNA: TGTGCCAGCAGCTTAGGGGGCGTCGGCCCAAAAGGTGTGACGCAGTATTTT
size: -
V: TRBV7-9
J: TRBJ2-3
D: -

CDR3: CASSFPFRNPSASRLSYNEQFF
DNA: TGTGCCAGCAGTTTCCCTTTTCGGAATCCTAGCGCCTCCCGTTTAAGCTACAATGAGCAGTTCTTC
size: -
V: TRBV28
J: TRBJ2-1
D: -

CDR3: CASSQGSSYNSPLHF
DNA: TGTGCCAGCAGCCAAGGGAGCTCCTATAATTCACCCCTCCACTTT
size: -
V: TRBV4-2
J: TRBJ1-6
D: -

CDR3: CASSPQFEQYF
DNA: TGTGCCAGCAGCCCTCAGTTCGAGCAGTACTTC
size: -
V: TRBV13
J: TRBJ2-7
D: -

CDR3: CASSMELPEQYF
DNA: TGTGCCAGCAGCATGGAGCTCCCCGAGCAGTACTTC
size: -
V: TRBV5-8
J: TRBJ2-7
D: -

CDR3: CASSSGTGGHGELFF
DNA: TGCGCCAGCAGCTCCGGGACAGGGGGTCACGGGGAGCTGTTTTTT
size: -
V: TRBV5-1
J: TRBJ2-2
D: TRBD1

CDR3: CASSLAVETQYF
DNA: TGTGCCAGCAGCTTAGCGGTGGAGACGCAGTATTTT
size: -
V: TRBV7-9
J: TRBJ2-3
D: -

CDR3: CASSLQGAGTEAFF
DNA: TGTGCCAGCAGTCTACAGGGGGCGGGCACTGAAGCTTTCTTT
size: -
V: TRBV28
J: TRBJ1-1
D: TRBD1

CDR3: CASSPGTSGDYNEQFF
DNA: TGTGCCAGCTCACCCGGGACTAGCGGGGACTACAATGAGCAGTTCTTC
size: -
V: TRBV18
J: TRBJ2-1
D: TRBD2

CDR3: CAWRRLDISYNEQFF
DNA: TGTGCCTGGAGGAGGCTAGATATTTCCTACAATGAGCAGTTCTTC
size: -
V: TRBV30
J: TRBJ2-1
D: -

CDR3: CATSLNRGRTDTQYF
DNA: TGTGCCACCAGCTTGAACAGGGGGAGGACAGATACGCAGTATTTT
size: -
V: TRBV15
J: TRBJ2-3
D: TRBD1

CDR3: CASSVVPSSPGELFF
DNA: TGTGCCAGCAGCGTAGTCCCTAGCAGCCCCGGGGAGCTGTTTTTT
size: few
V: TRBV9
J: TRBJ2-2
D: -

CDR3: CASSPKRTSGVGTDTQYF
DNA: TGTGCCAGCAGCCCTAAGAGGACTAGCGGGGTGGGCACAGATACGCAGTATTTT
size: -
V: TRBV7-3
J: TRBJ2-3
D: TRBD2

CDR3: CASNNRGPSNGYTF
DNA: TGTGCCAGTAACAACAGGGGGCCCTCAAATGGCTACACCTTC
size: -
V: TRBV19
J: TRBJ1-2
D: TRBD1

CDR3: CATAMGAESEQFF
DNA: TGTGCCACCGCAATGGGCGCAGAAAGTGAGCAGTTCTTC
size: once
V: TRBV19
J: TRBJ2-1
D: -

CDR3: CASSLALEAGSYNEQFF
DNA: TGTGCCAGCAGCTTAGCTCTCGAGGCGGGCTCCTACAATGAGCAGTTCTTC
size: few
V: TRBV7-2
J: TRBJ2-1
D: -

CDR3: CASSSGTGDYSNQPQHF
DNA: TGTGCCAGTAGTTCCGGGACAGGAGACTATAGCAATCAGCCCCAGCATTTT
size: -
V: TRBV19
J: TRBJ1-5
D: TRBD1

CDR3: CASSLVASGNYEQYF
DNA: TGTGCCAGCAGCTTAGTGGCTAGCGGGAACTACGAGCAGTACTTC
size: -
V: TRBV11-1
J: TRBJ2-7
D: TRBD2

CDR3: CAWSVTEDTEAFF
DNA: TGTGCCTGGAGTGTAACGGAGGACACTGAAGCTTTCTTT
size: -
V: TRBV30
J: TRBJ1-1
D: -

CDR3: CATALGGTGRAFF
DNA: TGTGCCACCGCCCTGGGTGGAACAGGAAGAGCTTTCTTT
size: -
V: TRBV6-5
J: TRBJ1-1
D: -

CDR3: CASIPGQGAESGNTIYF
DNA: TGTGCCAGTATACCGGGACAGGGGGCCGAGTCTGGAAACACCATATATTTT
size: -
V: TRBV19
J: TRBJ1-3
D: TRBD1

CDR3: CASSLGQGLEKLFF
DNA: TGTGCCAGTAGTCTGGGACAGGGGCTTGAAAAACTGTTTTTT
size: -
V: TRBV19
J: TRBJ1-4
D: TRBD1

CDR3: CASSPAIREPTDTQYF
DNA: TGTGCCAGCAGCCCGGCCATTCGGGAACCCACAGATACGCAGTATTTT
size: -
V: TRBV7-8
J: TRBJ2-3
D: -